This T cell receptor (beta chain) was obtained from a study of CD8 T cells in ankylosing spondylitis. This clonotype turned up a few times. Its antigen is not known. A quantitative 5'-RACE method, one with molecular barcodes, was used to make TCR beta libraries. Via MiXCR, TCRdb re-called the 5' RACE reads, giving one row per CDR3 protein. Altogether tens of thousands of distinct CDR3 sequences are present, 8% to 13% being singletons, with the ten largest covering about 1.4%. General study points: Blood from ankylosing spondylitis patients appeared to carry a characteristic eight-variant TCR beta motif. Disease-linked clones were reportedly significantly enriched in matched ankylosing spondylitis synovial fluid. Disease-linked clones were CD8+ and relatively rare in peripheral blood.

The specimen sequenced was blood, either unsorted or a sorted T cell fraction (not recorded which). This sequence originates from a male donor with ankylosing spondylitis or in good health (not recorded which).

The CDR3 loop reads CASSLGQGVAKNIQYF. CDR3 in DNA: TGTGCCAGCAGCTTGGGACAGGGAGTAGCCAAAAACATTCAGTACTTC. This chain joins TRBV7-9 and TRBJ2-4, with TRBD1 matching over 9 bases. The J segment lost 0 bases and the V segment lost 3 bases, leaving 3 bases of the junction unmatched. This CDR3 has 16 amino acids. Germline CDR1 SEHNR, CDR2 FQNEAQ (reference sequence).